The rows below give T cell receptor beta chains drawn from one sample of a study of T cells in tuberculosis. Sequencing was performed with immunoSEQ multiplex PCR; in TCRdb, only in-frame clones are kept and a portion is missing. This table has about 43,000 clones, 95% appearing once. Sequences were obtained from PBMCs. The receptor set was obtained from a donor between 10 and 35 years old with latent tuberculosis or without tuberculosis infection. The CDR3 runs from the conserved cysteine through the conserved F or W. The D gene is left open where the match is weak. Clone size is given for some rows only: seen once, a few or many times, or a class if the clone is expanded.

j_call: TRBJ2-7; clone_size: NA; d_call: NA; v_call: TRBV25-1; cdr3_nt: TGTGCCAGCAGTGAACCCGTTGAAACTACCGCCTACGAGCAGTACTTC; cdr3_aa: CASSEPVETTAYEQYF
j_call: TRBJ2-7; clone_size: NA; d_call: NA; v_call: TRBV27; cdr3_nt: TGTGCCAGCAGTTCCTACAGGTTGTTCTACGAGCAGTACTTC; cdr3_aa: CASSSYRLFYEQYF
j_call: TRBJ2-6; clone_size: NA; d_call: NA; v_call: TRBV11-1; cdr3_nt: TGTGCCAGCAGCCCGAGAGGGGCCAACGTCCTGACTTTC; cdr3_aa: CASSPRGANVLTF
j_call: TRBJ1-1; clone_size: NA; d_call: NA; v_call: TRBV7-2; cdr3_nt: TGTGCCAGCAGCCTCAGATGGGGGGGCACTGAAGCTTTCTTT; cdr3_aa: CASSLRWGGTEAFF
j_call: TRBJ2-3; clone_size: few; d_call: NA; v_call: TRBV25-1; cdr3_nt: TGTGCCAGCACCGATGCGGGGTTTATTACAGATACGCAGTATTTT; cdr3_aa: CASTDAGFITDTQYF
j_call: TRBJ2-4; clone_size: NA; d_call: TRBD2; v_call: TRBV18; cdr3_nt: TGTGCCAGCTCACCACCCGGGACTAGCGGGGTCAAAAACATTCAGTACTTC; cdr3_aa: CASSPPGTSGVKNIQYF
j_call: TRBJ1-1; clone_size: NA; d_call: TRBD1; v_call: TRBV28; cdr3_nt: TGTGCCACCAACCGAGGGACAGGGGTTCGTACTGAAGCTTTCTTT; cdr3_aa: CATNRGTGVRTEAFF
j_call: TRBJ2-1; clone_size: NA; d_call: TRBD1; v_call: TRBV7-9; cdr3_nt: TGTGCCAGCAGGGTAGGGACAGCCGTCTCCTACAATGAGCAGTTCTTC; cdr3_aa: CASRVGTAVSYNEQFF
j_call: TRBJ2-5; clone_size: NA; d_call: TRBD2; v_call: TRBV11-3; cdr3_nt: TGTGCCAGCAGCTCGACTAGCGGGGGGAACCAAGAGACCCAGTACTTC; cdr3_aa: CASSSTSGGNQETQYF
j_call: TRBJ1-1; clone_size: once; d_call: TRBD1; v_call: TRBV9; cdr3_nt: TGTGCCAGCAGCGCGACAGGGGTCCAGTCTGAAGCTTTCTTT; cdr3_aa: CASSATGVQSEAFF
j_call: TRBJ2-1; clone_size: once; d_call: TRBD1; v_call: TRBV5-1; cdr3_nt: TGCGCCAGCAGCGAGGGAACGGGACAGGGTTTCAATGAGCAGTTCTTC; cdr3_aa: CASSEGTGQGFNEQFF
j_call: TRBJ2-2; clone_size: NA; d_call: NA; v_call: TRBV6-4; cdr3_nt: TGTGCCAGCAGTGCAGGGGACACCGGGGAGCTGTTTTTT; cdr3_aa: CASSAGDTGELFF
j_call: TRBJ1-3; clone_size: NA; d_call: TRBD1; v_call: TRBV7-9; cdr3_nt: TGTGCCAGCAGCGGCCAGGGACAGGGCTCTGGAAACACCATATATTTT; cdr3_aa: CASSGQGQGSGNTIYF
j_call: TRBJ1-4; clone_size: NA; d_call: NA; v_call: TRBV28; cdr3_nt: TGTGCCAGCAGTTTATCAGGGTCTAATGAAAAACTGTTTTTT; cdr3_aa: CASSLSGSNEKLFF
j_call: TRBJ1-5; clone_size: NA; d_call: NA; v_call: TRBV2; cdr3_nt: TGTGCCGGCCGGACAGCCATAAATCAGCCCCAGCATTTT; cdr3_aa: CAGRTAINQPQHF
j_call: TRBJ1-1; clone_size: NA; d_call: NA; v_call: TRBV6-5; cdr3_nt: TGTGCCAGCAGTTACTTTGGGAGAAGAATGAACACTGAAGCTTTCTTT; cdr3_aa: CASSYFGRRMNTEAFF
j_call: TRBJ2-3; clone_size: NA; d_call: TRBD2; v_call: TRBV9; cdr3_nt: TGTGCCAGCAGCAGAACGACTAGCGGCCTTCCGGATACGCAGTATTTT; cdr3_aa: CASSRTTSGLPDTQYF
j_call: TRBJ2-3; clone_size: NA; d_call: NA; v_call: TRBV28; cdr3_nt: TGTGCCAGCAGTTTCTTTGAAAGGACTACCAAAGATACGCAGTATTTT; cdr3_aa: CASSFFERTTKDTQYF
j_call: TRBJ1-6; clone_size: NA; d_call: TRBD1; v_call: TRBV7-6; cdr3_nt: TGTGCCAGCAGCCCCGAGACAGGGATGGGTTCACCCCTCCACTTT; cdr3_aa: CASSPETGMGSPLHF
j_call: TRBJ2-1; clone_size: NA; d_call: TRBD2; v_call: TRBV27; cdr3_nt: TGTGCCAGCAGTTTACGTAGCGGGGGGGCGGGGTTTTACAATGAGCAGTTCTTC; cdr3_aa: CASSLRSGGAGFYNEQFF
j_call: TRBJ1-5; clone_size: NA; d_call: TRBD1; v_call: TRBV10-3; cdr3_nt: TGTGCCATCAGCGGGGACAGAAATAGCAATCAGCCCCAGCATTTT; cdr3_aa: CAISGDRNSNQPQHF
j_call: TRBJ1-6; clone_size: NA; d_call: NA; v_call: TRBV15; cdr3_nt: TGTGCCACCAGCAGAGATCGTGCAGGGGTGGATTCACCCCTCCACTTT; cdr3_aa: CATSRDRAGVDSPLHF